The 25 T cell receptor beta chains given below trace back to one sample, sequenced in a study of T cells in Graves' hyperthyroidism and ophthalmopathy. The investigators amplified TCR beta CDR3 regions from RNA transcripts. HTBI primers were used for first-round RT-PCR of the TCR CDR3. TCRdb re-analysed the multiplex PCR reads in MiXCR, keeping a single row per CDR3 protein. Among roughly 500,000 distinct CDR3 sequences, 46% were seen once, and the ten largest hold about 20%. The source material was peripheral blood or thyroid tissue (not recorded which). All receptors come from an adult woman with Graves' disease, either hyperthyroidism or ophthalmopathy (not recorded which).

This clonotype was observed many times. J is TRBJ1-5 and V is TRBV18, with a tentative D call TRBD1 (5 bases). Germline V gene sequence: CDR1 KGHSH, CDR2 LQKENI. This CDR3 has 15 residues. Trimming removed 3 bases at V and 4 bases at J, with 13 bases between. The CDR3: CASSPAQVSNQPQHF. In DNA form, the CDR3 reads TGTGCCAGCTCACCCGCACAGGTCTCGAATCAGCCCCAGCATTTT.

Only a few counts were recorded for this clonotype. The gene calls are TRBV10-2 and TRBJ2-5; 9 positions agree with TRBD2. The V segment lost 7 bases and the J segment 6 bases; nucleotides outside the gene matches: 6. CDR3 size: 13 residues. Germline V lookup: CDR1 WSHSY, CDR2 SAAADI. Here the CDR3 DNA reads TGCGCCAGCAAGGTAGCGGGAGCGAAGACCCAGTACTTC. Amino acid sequence: CASKVAGAKTQYF.

This clonotype was detected ten times or more. The rearrangement links TRBV20-1 to TRBJ1-1, with a weak D call TRBD1 (6 bases). CDR3 length: 18 amino acids. V dropped 6 bases and J dropped 4 bases, with 30 bases sitting between them. Germline CDR1 is DFQATT and CDR2 is SNEGSKA (reference sequence). The CDR3 DNA sequence: TGCAGTGCCACTTCTGCGGCTAGATACGGCAGGGGAAGCACTGAAGCTTTCTTT. Translating it yields CSATSAARYGRGSTEAFF.

The rearrangement joins TRBV9 to TRBJ2-6; D gene unclear. Trimming cost V 2 bases and J 3 bases, with 12 bases left between them. Germline values: CDR1 SGDLS, CDR2 YYNGEE. The CDR3 is made up of 16 amino acids. The CDR3 reads CASSVQFGFGANVLTF. CDR3 DNA: TGTGCCAGCAGCGTCCAGTTTGGATTTGGGGCCAACGTCCTGACTTTC.

This sequence joins TRBV30 and TRBJ1-2; 7 bases are a match to TRBD1. This CDR3 spans 12 amino acids. Per germline, CDR1 GTSNPN and CDR2 SVGIG (reference sequence). Germline trimming cut 8 bases from V and 2 bases from J; bases unmatched to any gene: 5. The CDR3 spells CARNRGNYGYTF. The CDR3 DNA reads TGTGCCCGGAACAGGGGAAACTATGGCTACACCTTC.

The chain uses TRBV25-1 and TRBJ2-3; D is perhaps TRBD1 (6 bases). Between the trimmed V and J ends, which lost 6 bases and 6 bases, there was a span of 16 bases. Germline V lookup: CDR1 MGHDK, CDR2 SYGVNS. This CDR3 comprises 14 residues. The CDR3 here is CASSPTQGTDTQYF. DNA for the CDR3: TGTGCCAGCAGCCCGACGCAGGGGACCGATACGCAGTATTTT. Full variable domain (rest looked up from reference TRBV25-1 and TRBJ2-3): EADIYQTPRYLVIGTGKKITLECSQTMGHDKMYWYQQDPGMELHLIHYSYGVNSTEKGDLSSESTVSRIRTEHFPLTLESARPSHTSQYLCASSPTQGTDTQYFGPGTRLTVL.

The sample holds a few counts of this clonotype. This sequence joins TRBV6-2 or TRBV6-3 and TRBJ2-7; D is unresolved. V lost 9 bases and J lost 5, with 11 bases in between. Germline CDR1 is MNHEY and CDR2 is SVGEGT. This CDR3 region has 11 residues. CDR3 bases: TGTGCCAGTAAAGCTTTCCACGAGCAGTACTTC. Its protein is CASKAFHEQYF.

The rearrangement uses TRBV20-1 and TRBJ1-4; 11 nucleotides line up with TRBD1. V lost 5 bases to trimming and J lost 5 bases; unmatched junction nucleotides: 1. CDR3 length: 13 residues. The germline gives CDR1 DFQATT, CDR2 SNEGSKA (reference sequence). The CDR3 DNA is TGCAGTGCTGGACAGGGGGCGAATGAAAAACTGTTTTTT. Translated: CSAGQGANEKLFF.

Remarks on this clonotype: This CDR3 is missing its conserved last phenylalanine or tryptophan, likely due to a read error. The limits of the CDR3 on the DNA are not certain, so only TCRdb's listed CDR3 is given. V and J are TRBV7-3 and TRBJ1-3. The CDR3 adds up to 12 amino acids, both ends counted. Per germline, CDR1 SGHTA and CDR2 FQGTGA. CDR3 protein: CASSSGLAGYST.

This clonotype was counted ten times or more. This chain connects TRBV12-3 or TRBV12-4 to TRBJ1-6, with D hard to call. CDR3 length: 15 amino acids. The V and J ends lost 8 bases and 4 bases respectively, with 15 bases between them. The CDR3 protein is CASSPSRAYNSPLHF. As DNA, the CDR3 is TGTGCCAGCTCACCTTCGAGGGCTTATAATTCACCCCTCCACTTT.

The V and J genes are TRBV2 and TRBJ1-2; D remains unclear. The CDR3 runs 12 residues. Trimming shortened V by 11 bases and J by 2 bases, and 12 bases separated the two germline ends. The germline V gene has CDR1 SNHLY and CDR2 FYNNEI. CDR3 coding DNA: TGTGCCGGCCTGCTGGCAAACTATGGCTACACCTTC. It codes for CAGLLANYGYTF.

The sample holds many counts of this clonotype. The DNA of the CDR3 is TGTGCCAGCAGCTTGGGGCCAGCCTCTGGAAACACCATATATTTT. Its translation is CASSLGPASGNTIYF. The rearrangement uses TRBV5-5 and TRBJ1-3; D unresolved. CDR3 length: 15 residues. The germline V gene has CDR1 SGHKS and CDR2 YYEKEE (reference sequence). The ends were cut back, 0 bases at V and 0 bases at J, with 7 bases in the middle.

The chain couples TRBV10-3 to TRBJ1-4; 8 bases agree with TRBD1. CDR1 is ENHRY and CDR2 is SYGVKD in the germline V gene. The CDR3 extends over 19 amino acids. V trimming: 3 bases; J trimming: 4 bases; junction bases outside the gene matches: 16. Written as DNA, the CDR3 is TGTGCCATCAGTGAAGACCAGGGGGCGTATTCCATTCTTAATGAAAAACTGTTTTTT. The encoded protein is CAISEDQGAYSILNEKLFF.

Turning to this clonotype: Without the conserved terminal phenylalanine or tryptophan, this CDR3 likely stems from a read error. The DNA is omitted, as the CDR3 cannot be located on it reliably, and the CDR3 follows TCRdb's listing. CDR3 residues: CAISGNQGFYGYTFGS. V gene TRBV10-3 combines with J gene TRBJ2-5; the tabulated D call, TRBD1, remains unverified against the DNA. The CDR3 has 16 amino acids, counting both end residues. Germline loops: CDR1 ENHRY, CDR2 SYGVKD.

This clonotype was counted ten times or more. The chain is built from TRBV5-1 and TRBJ2-7; no reliable D call. The CDR3 is 14 amino acids. Germline V CDR1 and CDR2: SGHRS, YFSETQ. V lost 0 bases and J 2 bases, leaving 9 bases between the germline ends. The CDR3 here is CASSLEGSTYEQYF. The DNA of the CDR3 is TGCGCCAGCAGCTTGGAAGGGTCTACCTACGAGCAGTACTTC. Filled out from reference TRBV5-1 and TRBJ2-7, the complete variable domain reads KAGVTQTPRYLIKTRGQQVTLSCSPISGHRSVSWYQQTPGQGLQFLFEYFSETQRNKGNFPGRFSGRQFSNSRSEMNVSTLELGDSALYLCASSLEGSTYEQYFGPGTRLTVT.

The table lists this clonotype with many counts. The J gene is TRBJ2-5, the V gene TRBV11-1; TRBD1 matches 10 bases. Germline lookup yields CDR1 SGHAT and CDR2 FQDESV (reference sequence). This CDR3 region has 14 residues. V dropped 5 bases and J dropped 5; count of bases not matched to a gene: 5. The chain's CDR3 is CASSPGTGDETQYF. The CDR3 region has the DNA TGTGCCAGCAGCCCGGGGACAGGGGACGAGACCCAGTACTTC.

The rearrangement links TRBV29-1 to TRBJ2-2; 8 bases fit TRBD2. Germline-derived CDR1 and CDR2 are SQVTM and ANQGSEA. The CDR3 has 15 amino acids. The trim removed 0 bases at V and 5 bases at J, leaving 5 bases unmatched. The CDR3: CSVEDGTGGTGELFF. CDR3 nucleotides: TGCAGCGTTGAAGATGGTACGGGGGGGACCGGGGAGCTGTTTTTT.

The V call is TRBV14, the J call TRBJ1-1; D is perhaps TRBD1 (5 bases). Trimming took 6 bases from V and 10 from J, leaving 21 bases between them. Germline values: CDR1 SGHDN, CDR2 FVKESK. The CDR3 totals 14 residues. The CDR3 bases are TGTGCCAGCAGGGGCAGTCGGGGGAAAGATCCAGCTTTCTTT. Translation: CASRGSRGKDPAFF.

This clonotype showed up many times. The rearrangement links TRBV2 to TRBJ2-7, with 8 bases aligning to TRBD2. There are 14 residues in the CDR3. Germline loops: CDR1 SNHLY, CDR2 FYNNEI. V shed 8 bases, J shed 6 bases, and the junction held 12 bases outside the gene matches. In nucleotides, the CDR3 is TGTGCCAGCGAAGTAGCGGGACCCACACGCGAGCAGTACTTC. Translation gives CASEVAGPTREQYF.

There are a few counts of this clonotype. The rearrangement links TRBV15 to TRBJ2-1; 8 bases are shared with TRBD2. CDR3 size: 17 residues. Germline V CDR1 and CDR2: LNHNV, YYDKDF (reference sequence). With 3 bases clipped from V and 7 bases from J, the junction kept 14 bases outside the gene matches. The CDR3 sequence is CATSSTSGGRIGNEQFF. The CDR3 DNA follows: TGTGCCACCAGCAGCACTAGCGGAGGGAGGATAGGGAATGAGCAGTTCTTC.

In its sample, this clonotype was seen many times. This chain uses TRBV7-2 with TRBJ2-5; D is unclear. Per the germline V gene, CDR1 is SGHTA and CDR2 is FQGNSA. The CDR3 is 15 amino acids. Trimming removed 2 bases at V and 2 bases at J, with 12 bases between. The DNA for the CDR3 is TGTGCCAGCAGCTTAAGACGGGCTGGGCAAGAGACCCAGTACTTC. Amino acid sequence: CASSLRRAGQETQYF.

The V and J genes are TRBV10-3 and TRBJ2-5; D might be TRBD1 or TRBD2, each matching 6 bases. Germline-derived CDR1 and CDR2 are ENHRY and SYGVKD. Trimming cost V 5 bases and J 11 bases, with 27 bases left between them. The CDR3 extends over 16 amino acids. In DNA, the CDR3 is TGTGCCATCAGTAGACTAGTAGGGGACGGGGACAATGAGCAGTACTTC. The encoded protein is CAISRLVGDGDNEQYF.

This clonotype came up many times. The V and J genes are TRBV13 and TRBJ2-6; D may be TRBD1 or TRBD2 (6 bases each). There are 15 residues in the CDR3. V shed 9 bases and J shed 9 bases, with 21 bases lying between them. Germline CDR1 and CDR2: PRHDT and FYEKMQ (reference sequence). CDR3 residues: CASETGTLEGNVLTF. CDR3 sequence (DNA): TGTGCCAGTGAAACAGGGACCTTGGAGGGCAACGTCCTGACTTTC.

The rearrangement joins TRBV7-6 to TRBJ1-2; D ambiguous. Trimming removed 5 bases from V and 11 bases from J, with 18 bases in between. The CDR3 totals 13 residues. Germline CDR1 reads SGHVS; CDR2 reads FNYEAQ. The CDR3 DNA reads TGTGCCAGCAGCCCCGGGCACCGCGCCGGTTACACCTTC. Protein product: CASSPGHRAGYTF.

Regarding this clonotype: This is likely a read error, given that the CDR3 carries no conserved phenylalanine or tryptophan at its end. It is unclear where the CDR3 begins or ends on the DNA, so no DNA is shown, and the CDR3 is as TCRdb lists it. The V call is TRBV5-1, the J call TRBJ1-4; TRBD1, as called in the table, went unchecked against the DNA. Both ends counted, the CDR3 spans 8 residues. The germline gives CDR1 SGHRS, CDR2 YFSETQ. The CDR3 region is CASSPAGL.